The rows below give T cell receptor beta chains drawn from one sample of a study of blood T cell repertoires in COVID-19. Measured with immunoSEQ multiplex PCR; TCRdb has only the in-frame clones, and not every one. Seen here are about 180,000 clones, about 85% observed once, and the top ten hold approximately 18%. Sequencing was done on a sample of peripheral blood. These receptors were obtained from a person aged 65 to 79 with COVID-19, enrolled during active disease. CDR3s include the opening cysteine and the closing phenylalanine or tryptophan. The D gene is left open where the match is weak. Some rows have no size entry. The others give once, few or many, or a class for an expanded clone.

clone_size j_call v_call d_call cdr3_nt cdr3_aa
. TRBJ1-5 TRBV15 TRBD1 TGTGCCACCAGCAGAGGGGGACAGGGCAGTAGCAATCAGCCCCAGCATTTT CATSRGGQGSSNQPQHF
. TRBJ2-7 TRBV5-3 . TGTGCCAGAAGCTACCGGGACACCCTTTACGAGCAGTACTTC CARSYRDTLYEQYF
. TRBJ1-2 TRBV28 TRBD1 TGTGCCAGCAGTTTACCCCGGACAGGGAGGGAGGGCTACACCTTC CASSLPRTGREGYTF
. TRBJ2-7 TRBV12-3/TRBV12-4 . TGTGCCAGCAGTCCAATTCGACATGGCGAGCAGTACTTC CASSPIRHGEQYF
. TRBJ1-2 TRBV6-1 . TGTGCCAGCAGTGAAGTGCGGGGTTGGAGTTCGTTCTATGGCTACACCTTC CASSEVRGWSSFYGYTF
. TRBJ1-1 TRBV18 . TGTGCCAGCTCACCGCCTTCAGGGTCGGGCACTGAAGCTTTCTTT CASSPPSGSGTEAFF
. TRBJ2-3 TRBV29-1 . TGCAGCGTTTGGACACCGGGCACAGATACGCAGTATTTT CSVWTPGTDTQYF
. TRBJ2-1 TRBV6-2/TRBV6-3 . TGTGCCAGCAGTTTACGGTCCACTGTGAATGAGCAGTTCTTC CASSLRSTVNEQFF
. TRBJ2-1 TRBV2 TRBD2 TGTGCCAGCATCAGACTAGCGGGCAATGAGCAGTTCTTC CASIRLAGNEQFF
few TRBJ2-3 TRBV7-7 TRBD1 TGTGCCAGCAGCTTAGCGGGACAGACAGATACGCAGTATTTT CASSLAGQTDTQYF
. TRBJ1-1 TRBV5-8 . TGTGCCAGCAGCACCCGAAGGGGGAACACTGAAGCTTTCTTT CASSTRRGNTEAFF
. TRBJ1-4 TRBV19 . TGTGCCAGTAGTCAGGGGTTAACTAATGAAAAACTGTTTTTT CASSQGLTNEKLFF
. TRBJ1-3 TRBV3-1/TRBV3-2 . TGTGCCAGCAGCGCGAACCGGGACTTCTCTGGAAACACCATATATTTT CASSANRDFSGNTIYF
few TRBJ1-1 TRBV6-5 . TGTGCCAGCAGTTACGCCGCGGGGGCTGAAGCTTTCTTT CASSYAAGAEAFF
. TRBJ2-1 TRBV7-3 . TGTGCCAGCAGCCGTGGGCTAGGGGGAAATGAGCAGTTCTTC CASSRGLGGNEQFF
. TRBJ2-7 TRBV4-1 TRBD1 TGCGCCAGCAGCCAAGAGTTCGTTGGGACAGGGGGAGAGCAGTACTTC CASSQEFVGTGGEQYF
. TRBJ1-5 TRBV28 . TGTGCCAGCAGTTTAGATCGGGGGTTGCAGCCCCAGCATTTT CASSLDRGLQPQHF
few TRBJ1-2 TRBV15 . TGTGCCACCAGCAGAGATAACAATGCCTATGGCTACACCTTC CATSRDNNAYGYTF
. TRBJ2-1 TRBV6-5 . TGTGCCAGTACGGAGGGTTCCTACAATGAGCAGTTCTTC CASTEGSYNEQFF
. TRBJ2-2 TRBV19 TRBD1 TGTGCCAGTAGTATACAGGGGGCGAACACCGGGGAGCTGTTTTTT CASSIQGANTGELFF
. TRBJ1-2 TRBV28 . TGTGCCAGCAGTTTCGAGTACAGCCTTAACTATGGCTACACCTTC CASSFEYSLNYGYTF
. TRBJ1-2 TRBV3-1/TRBV3-2 . TGTGCCAGCAGCCTCGCCGATAAGGGGGAGGGCTACACCTTC CASSLADKGEGYTF
. TRBJ2-7 TRBV9 TRBD2 TGTGCCAGCAGCGTCCTCGGCGGGGGGCCCCTCTACGAGCAGTACTTC CASSVLGGGPLYEQYF
. TRBJ1-1 TRBV5-6 TRBD1 TGTGCCAGCAGCACGGGACAGAGCACTGAAGCTTTCTTT CASSTGQSTEAFF
. TRBJ1-2 TRBV30 TRBD1 TGTGCCTGGAGCTTAGGACAGGCCTATGGCTACACCTTC CAWSLGQAYGYTF
few TRBJ2-2 TRBV14 TRBD2 TGTGCCAGCAGCCAGGCGGGGGGAAACACCGGGGAGCTGTTTTTT CASSQAGGNTGELFF
. TRBJ1-4 TRBV19 TRBD1 TGTGCCAGTAGTATCCCGGGACAGGGGTTTATTGGAACTAATGAAAAACTGTTTTTT CASSIPGQGFIGTNEKLFF
. TRBJ2-1 TRBV4-1 . TGCGCCAGCAGCCAAGATATGAGCTCCTACAATGAGCAGTTCTTC CASSQDMSSYNEQFF
. TRBJ1-1 TRBV19 . TGTGCCAGTACCGACCCCAGGCTCCTGGACACTGAAGCTTTCTTT CASTDPRLLDTEAFF
. TRBJ1-4 TRBV3-1/TRBV3-2 . TGTGCCAGCAGCCAAGCGGTAGGCAGGAATGAAAAACTGTTTTTT CASSQAVGRNEKLFF
. TRBJ2-7 TRBV4-3 . TGCGCCAGCAGCCAAGAAAGGGGGTACGAGCAGTACTTC CASSQERGYEQYF
. TRBJ2-3 TRBV7-3 TRBD2 TGTGCCAGCAGCTTAACTTCGGCGGGGGGCACAGATACGCAGTATTTT CASSLTSAGGTDTQYF
. TRBJ2-5 TRBV7-7 . TGTGCCAGCAGTCGGATCGGGCAAGAGACCCAGTACTTC CASSRIGQETQYF
. TRBJ2-2 TRBV5-1 . TGCGCCAGCAGCGATACAGGGACGGGGACCGGGGAGCTGTTTTTT CASSDTGTGTGELFF
. TRBJ1-2 TRBV6-2/TRBV6-3 . TGTGCCAGCAGTTACTCGCTCCAGGTTCATGGCTACACCTTC CASSYSLQVHGYTF
. TRBJ1-2 TRBV6-6 . TGTGCCAGCAGTCAAACCCGCGATCCAGACAGTAATCACGGCTACACCTTC CASSQTRDPDSNHGYTF